Below, 28 T cell receptor beta chains from the same sample are listed, as sequenced in a study of OX40 agonist ivuxolimab in advanced cancers. Repertoires were generated with immunoSEQ multiplex PCR, while TCRdb's copy carries only in-frame clones and drops some. Of about 41,000 clones in the sample, 70% to 90% were seen once. The material sequenced was CD4+ or CD8+ T cells sorted from blood, taken in a trial of the OX40 agonist ivuxolimab. All receptors derive from an adult with an advanced solid tumor such as melanoma, head and neck, liver or kidney cancer.

This clone is a singleton in its sample. The chain is built from TRBV7-3 and TRBJ2-5; the D gene could be TRBD1 or TRBD2 (6 bases each). Germline CDR1 and CDR2: SGHTA and FQGTGA. The CDR3 is 18 amino acids. V lost 0 bases to trimming and J lost 7 bases, with 24 bases between them. CDR3 sequence reads: CASSLTARLTGAGVTQYF. CDR3 DNA sequence: TGTGCCAGCAGCTTAACAGCGCGTTTAACGGGGGCCGGGGTGACCCAGTACTTC.

Concerning this clone itself: The junction departs from the called germline gene at one end, perhaps through a read error. V is TRBV7-7 and J is TRBJ1-3, with a possible D match to TRBD1 (5 bases). The germline V gene has CDR1 SSHAT and CDR2 FNYEAQ (reference sequence). There are 15 residues in the CDR3. The chain's CDR3 is CASSLAPGTGNTIYF. CDR3 bases: TGTGCTAGCAGCTTGGCTCCAGGGACTGGAAACACCATATATTTT.

The chain combines TRBV11-2 with TRBJ2-7; 7 bases are shared with TRBD1. CDR3 size: 13 residues. J was trimmed by 5 bases and V by 1 base; bases with no gene match: 2. Germline values: CDR1 SGHAT, CDR2 FQNNGV. Here the CDR3 reads CASSLGQGNEQYF. The CDR3 bases are TGTGCCAGCAGCTTAGGACAGGGCAACGAGCAGTACTTC. Full variable domain (rest looked up from reference TRBV11-2 and TRBJ2-7): EAGVAQSPRYKIIEKRQSVAFWCNPISGHATLYWYQQILGQGPKLLIQFQNNGVVDDSQLPKDRFSAERLKGVDSTLKIQPAKLEDSAVYLCASSLGQGNEQYFGPGTRLTVT.

V and J are TRBV11-3 and TRBJ1-2; D is unclear. V gave up 4 bases and J gave up 6 bases, with 12 bases separating them. CDR3 length: 13 amino acids. CDR1 is SGHNT and CDR2 is YENEEA in the germline V gene. The CDR3 nucleotides read TGTGCCAGCAGCTCGCCGGTAGGCCATGGCTACACCTTC. Translated, it gives CASSSPVGHGYTF.

The chain couples TRBV5-8 to TRBJ2-3; tentatively, D is TRBD1 (6 bases). V was clipped by 5 bases and J by 4 bases, with 14 bases between them. CDR1 SGHTS and CDR2 YDEGEE come from the germline V gene. The CDR3 sequence is 14 residues long. The CDR3 DNA reads as TGTGCCAGCAGTCCGGACACAGGGCCAGATACGCAGTATTTT. This encodes CASSPDTGPDTQYF.

V gene TRBV19 combines with J gene TRBJ1-4; a weak D match, TRBD1 (6 bases). The germline gives CDR1 LNHDA, CDR2 SQIVND (reference sequence). With 7 bases removed from V and 5 bases from J, the gap between germline ends came to 17 bases. The CDR3 totals 15 residues. The CDR3 is CASTPPGGGNEKLFF. The CDR3 region has the DNA TGTGCCAGTACCCCCCCCGGGGGCGGAAATGAAAAACTGTTTTTT.

This sequence joins TRBV20-1 and TRBJ1-1; D ambiguous. Looked up from germline, CDR1 is DFQATT and CDR2 is SNEGSKA (reference sequence). The CDR3 has 11 residues. Trimming pared 6 bases from V and 6 bases from J, leaving 11 bases between. The CDR3 region has the DNA TGCAGTGCCTTGGGAGGCTCTGAAGCTTTCTTT. Translation gives CSALGGSEAFF.

The J gene is TRBJ2-1, the V gene TRBV9, with D uncertain. Trimming removed 1 base at V and 7 bases at J, with 9 bases between. The germline CDR1 and CDR2 sequences are SGDLS and YYNGEE. This CDR3 has 13 residues. The CDR3 DNA reads TGTGCCAGCAGCGTACAGATAACAAATGAGCAGTTCTTC. The encoded protein is CASSVQITNEQFF.

This clone was observed a handful of times. The chain has TRBV18 and TRBJ1-4, with D uncertain. The germline V and J ends were trimmed by 2 bases and 7 bases, with 11 bases remaining between them. Per the germline V gene, CDR1 is KGHSH and CDR2 is LQKENI. This CDR3 has 14 amino acids. CDR3 sequence reads: CASSPKTVGEKLFF. CDR3 nucleotide sequence: TGTGCCAGCTCACCAAAGACGGTTGGTGAAAAACTGTTTTTT.

The genes are TRBV4-3 and TRBJ2-1; a weak D match, TRBD1 (6 bases). CDR3 length: 17 amino acids. Per the germline V gene, CDR1 is LGHNA and CDR2 is YSLEER. Trimming cost V 3 bases and J 2 bases, with 17 bases left between them. In nucleotides, the CDR3 is TGCGCCAGCAGCCAGGGCCCGACAGGTGCGACCTACAATGAGCAGTTCTTC. Its translation: CASSQGPTGATYNEQFF.

The genes are TRBV5-1 and TRBJ2-5; maybe TRBD1 (5 bases). Germline V gene lookup returns CDR1 SGHRS and CDR2 YFSETQ. The CDR3 contains 15 residues. Trimming pared 0 bases from V and 1 base from J, leaving 10 bases between. This CDR3 is CASSLASRVQETQYF. CDR3 in DNA: TGCGCCAGCAGCTTGGCGTCCAGGGTCCAAGAGACCCAGTACTTC.

CDR3 protein: CASSVEGATNTEAFF. The CDR3 nucleotides are TGTGCCAGCAGCGTAGAAGGGGCAACGAACACTGAAGCTTTCTTT. The genes are TRBV9 and TRBJ1-1; D is perhaps TRBD1 (5 bases). This CDR3 contains 15 residues. The V and J ends lost 0 bases and 1 base respectively, with 10 bases between them. Germline lookup yields CDR1 SGDLS and CDR2 YYNGEE.

V and J are TRBV9 and TRBJ2-3; TRBD1 aligns across 9 bases. Germline values: CDR1 SGDLS, CDR2 YYNGEE. Unmatched junction bases numbered 8, after V lost 4 bases and J lost 2 bases. CDR3 length: 16 amino acids. CDR3 protein: CASSPRGQGFTDTQYF. CDR3 DNA sequence: TGTGCCAGCAGCCCACGGGGACAGGGATTCACAGATACGCAGTATTTT.

The chain joins TRBV7-2 to TRBJ2-7, with D maybe TRBD2 (6 bases). The CDR3 is made up of 14 amino acids. Germline assignment: CDR1 SGHTA and CDR2 FQGNSA. V shed 1 base and J shed 5 bases, with 12 bases lying between them. The CDR3 nucleotides read TGTGCCAGCAGCTTAGGCGGGGCAGCCCACGAGCAGTACTTC. Translated: CASSLGGAAHEQYF.

The V call is TRBV5-1, the J call TRBJ1-4; 8 bases match TRBD1. This CDR3 has 15 residues. Germline values: CDR1 SGHRS, CDR2 YFSETQ. The J segment lost 2 bases and the V segment lost 2 bases, leaving 2 bases of the junction unmatched. CDR3 protein: CASSFTGGTNEKLFF. For the CDR3, the DNA is TGCGCCAGCAGCTTCACAGGGGGGACTAATGAAAAACTGTTTTTT. The full variable domain, completed using reference TRBV5-1 and TRBJ1-4, is KAGVTQTPRYLIKTRGQQVTLSCSPISGHRSVSWYQQTPGQGLQFLFEYFSETQRNKGNFPGRFSGRQFSNSRSEMNVSTLELGDSALYLCASSFTGGTNEKLFFGSGTQLSVL.

In this sample, this clone turned up once. This same CDR3 is encoded by further DNA sequences in the sample. The CDR3 sequence is CASSLSNQPQHF. The CDR3 nucleotides read TGTGCCAGCAGCTTAAGCAATCAGCCCCAGCATTTT. V is TRBV7-2 and J is TRBJ1-5; D is undetermined. Germline V gene sequence: CDR1 SGHTA, CDR2 FQGNSA. The V end was cut by 2 bases, the J end by 1 base, with 0 bases between. This CDR3 is built from 12 residues.

The V gene is TRBV11-2, the J gene TRBJ2-1; 10 bases line up with TRBD1. This CDR3 spans 14 amino acids. V was clipped by 6 bases and J by 6 bases; unmatched bases: 5. Germline V gene sequence: CDR1 SGHAT, CDR2 FQNNGV. The CDR3 region is CASRGQGRVNEQFF. CDR3 bases: TGTGCCAGCAGGGGACAGGGGCGCGTCAATGAGCAGTTCTTC.

The J gene is TRBJ2-5, the V gene TRBV21-1. TRBV21-1 is labeled a pseudogene. CDR3 length equals 16 residues. In DNA, the CDR3 is TGTGCCAGCAGCGCATTCGGGGGCTTATTTAATGAGACCCAGTACTTC. Its translation: CASSAFGGLFNETQYF.

The CDR3 DNA sequence: TGTGCCAGCAGTATTCGGACAGGTGACTTCTACGAGCAGTACTTC. This sequence encodes CASSIRTGDFYEQYF. The rearrangement joins TRBV6-5 to TRBJ2-7; 7 positions agree with TRBD1. CDR1 is MNHEY, CDR2 SVGAGI, per germline. V lost 5 bases to trimming and J lost 3 bases; unmatched junction nucleotides: 10. The CDR3 runs to 15 residues.

The chain carries TRBV7-9 and TRBJ1-1; D not resolved. CDR1 and CDR2 (germline): SEHNR, FQNEAQ (reference sequence). The CDR3 is 10 amino acids. The V end was cut by 8 bases, the J end by 4 bases, with 5 bases between. CDR3 residues: CASGGTEAFF. For the CDR3, the DNA is TGTGCCAGCGGCGGCACTGAAGCTTTCTTT.

V is TRBV27 and J is TRBJ2-1, with 10 bases lining up with TRBD1. Germline V gives CDR1 MNHEY, CDR2 SMNVEV (reference sequence). This CDR3 spans 16 amino acids. J was trimmed by 6 bases and V by 5 bases; bases with no gene match: 10. The CDR3 DNA sequence: TGTGCCAGCAGTAAACGGACAGGGGGGGATTTCAATGAGCAGTTCTTC. Translated: CASSKRTGGDFNEQFF.

The chain combines TRBV2 with TRBJ2-5, with TRBD1 as a possible D gene (6 bases). CDR1 and CDR2 from the germline V gene are SNHLY and FYNNEI. V lost 8 bases to trimming and J lost 6 bases, with 19 bases between them. This CDR3 region has 14 residues. The CDR3 nucleotides read TGTGCCAGCCTCTACCCCACAGGGCGGAAGACCCAGTACTTC. Translated, it gives CASLYPTGRKTQYF.

The chain couples TRBV5-1 to TRBJ1-1, with TRBD1 matching over 7 bases. CDR3 length equals 14 residues. Germline values: CDR1 SGHRS, CDR2 YFSETQ. The V segment lost 4 bases and the J segment 2 bases; nucleotides outside the gene matches: 5. The CDR3 sequence: CASSDPGGNTEAFF. DNA of the CDR3: TGCGCCAGCAGCGATCCAGGGGGAAACACTGAAGCTTTCTTT.

This sequence joins TRBV4-2 and TRBJ2-5; D perhaps matches TRBD1 (5 bases). Germline V CDR1 and CDR2: LGHNA, YNFKEQ. This CDR3 contains 13 residues. Trimming stripped 5 bases from V and 2 bases from J, with 9 bases between. The CDR3, as DNA: TGTGCCAGCAGCTCTCGACAGCAAGAGACCCAGTACTTC. It yields the protein CASSSRQQETQYF.

V is TRBV6-5 and J is TRBJ1-1; 9 nucleotides match TRBD1. Germline-derived CDR1 and CDR2 are MNHEY and SVGAGI. V was clipped by 6 bases and J by 5 bases; unmatched bases: 7. This CDR3 has 14 residues. Here the CDR3 DNA reads TGTGCCAGCAGGCAAGGACAGGGGAGTACTGAAGCTTTCTTT. Its protein is CASRQGQGSTEAFF.

This clone has only a few counts. The chain combines TRBV4-3 with TRBJ1-5; no definite D call. The CDR3 is made up of 13 amino acids. Trimming took off 5 bases at V and 7 bases at J, with 12 bases between the two ends. Germline loops: CDR1 LGHNA, CDR2 YSLEER. CDR3 nucleotide sequence: TGCGCCAGCAGCGAGAGTTTGGGCCAGCCCCAGCATTTT. Translated, it gives CASSESLGQPQHF.

The rearrangement links TRBV5-6 to TRBJ1-3, with 9 bases fitting TRBD1. The junction had 1 base not matched to a gene; V was cut back by 4 bases and J by 2 bases. Germline V lookup: CDR1 SGHDT, CDR2 YYEEEE. The CDR3 runs to 14 residues. The CDR3 region is CASSRDRAGNTIYF. In DNA, the CDR3 is TGTGCCAGCAGCAGGGACAGGGCTGGAAACACCATATATTTT.

The chain carries TRBV13 and TRBJ1-2; tentative D call: TRBD1 (5 bases). The V and J ends lost 2 bases and 6 bases respectively, with 13 bases between them. Germline CDR1 and CDR2: PRHDT and FYEKMQ (reference sequence). This CDR3 has 14 amino acids. CDR3 sequence reads: CASSLYGGGDGYTF. CDR3 DNA: TGTGCCAGCAGCTTATATGGGGGAGGTGATGGCTACACCTTC.